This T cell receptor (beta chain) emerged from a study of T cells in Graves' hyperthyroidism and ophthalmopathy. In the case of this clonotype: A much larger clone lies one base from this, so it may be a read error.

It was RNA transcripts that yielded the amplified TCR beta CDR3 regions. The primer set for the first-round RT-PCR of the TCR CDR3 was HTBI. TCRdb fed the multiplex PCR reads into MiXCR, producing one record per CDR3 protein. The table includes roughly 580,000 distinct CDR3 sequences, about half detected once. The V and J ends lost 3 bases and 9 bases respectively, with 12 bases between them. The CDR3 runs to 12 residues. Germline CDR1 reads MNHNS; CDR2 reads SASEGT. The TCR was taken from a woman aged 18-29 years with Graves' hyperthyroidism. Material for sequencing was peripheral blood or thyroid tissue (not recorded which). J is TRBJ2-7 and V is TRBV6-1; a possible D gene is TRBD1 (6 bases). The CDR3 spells CASSDPGDGQYF. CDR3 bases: TGTGCCAGCAGTGACCCAGGGGACGGGCAGTACTTC.